Listed here is a single TCR beta chain. Its matching antigen is unknown. The sample belongs to a study of siplizumab effects on memory and regulatory T cells. Trimming cost V 2 bases and J 0 bases, with 17 bases left between them. The CDR3 loop spans 18 amino acids. Germline CDR1 LNHNV, CDR2 YYDKDF (reference sequence). Assay: immunoSEQ multiplex PCR; the TCRdb copy retains only in-frame clones and omits some. Here the sample spans about 100,000 clones, less than 95% being singletons. Study findings and constraints: Alloreactive clones mapping to unstimulated subsets formed only a minor fraction.

This chain uses TRBV15 with TRBJ1-3; no firm D call. This sequence originates from a human donor in good health. Sequencing used non-Treg CD4+ T cells sorted from blood. Here the CDR3 DNA reads TGTGCCACCAGCAGAAAAACCGGGCCTCAAAGCTCTGGAAACACCATATATTTT. This translates into CATSRKTGPQSSGNTIYF.